Listed below are T cell receptor beta chains from one sample, sequenced in a study of PD-L1 blockade in urothelial cancer. The method was immunoSEQ multiplex PCR; TCRdb's version includes in-frame clones alone and lacks a portion of them. The table records 100,000 to 150,000 clones, about 84% of them present only once. Sequencing used PBMCs, obtained around atezolizumab (anti-PD-L1) treatment. These receptors were obtained from a man in his forties or fifties with urothelial cancer. Both conserved end residues are part of each CDR3. The D gene is left open where the match is weak. Size is omitted from some rows. Given values are once, few, many or a class for expanded clones.

v_call	d_call	clone_size	j_call	cdr3_nt	cdr3_aa
TRBV27	TRBD2	.	TRBJ2-3	TGTGCCAGCAGTCCCCGGGTAGCGGGAGATACGCAGTATTTT	CASSPRVAGDTQYF
TRBV4-1	.	.	TRBJ2-7	TGCGCCAGCAGCCGGGGCGACGAGCAGTACTTC	CASSRGDEQYF
TRBV4-2	.	.	TRBJ2-5	TGTGCCAGCAGCCAAGTCGGGAAACAAGAGACCCAGTACTTC	CASSQVGKQETQYF
TRBV18	TRBD1	once	TRBJ2-7	TGTGCCAGCTCACTACAGACGACAGGGGTCGACGAGCAGTACTTC	CASSLQTTGVDEQYF
TRBV7-8	TRBD1	.	TRBJ1-1	TGTGCCAGCAGCACGCGACAGGGGCTGAACACTGAAGCTTTCTTT	CASSTRQGLNTEAFF
TRBV28	TRBD2	.	TRBJ2-7	TGTGCCAGCAGTTGGGGGAGCGGGAGTACCAACTACGAGCAGTACTTC	CASSWGSGSTNYEQYF
TRBV5-1	TRBD1	.	TRBJ1-2	TGCGCCAGCAGCGTAGACAGGGGACGGGGAGGTTCGGAGGGCTACACCTTC	CASSVDRGRGGSEGYTF
TRBV18	.	.	TRBJ2-1	TGTGCCAGCTCACCTCCCTCCCATGAGCAGTTCTTC	CASSPPSHEQFF
TRBV9	.	.	TRBJ2-1	TGTGCCAGCAGCGTAAGGGGGCCGACTCCAAGTAGCGGGGTCTCCTACAATGAGCAGTTCTTC	CASSVRGPTPSSGVSYNEQFF
TRBV5-1	.	.	TRBJ2-3	TGCGCCAGCAGCCCGGGAGTAGATACGCAGTATTTT	CASSPGVDTQYF
TRBV7-3	TRBD1	.	TRBJ2-5	TGTGCCAGCAGCCCAGGGGGCAGCGAGACCCAGTACTTC	CASSPGGSETQYF
TRBV15	.	once	TRBJ2-3	TGTGCCACCAGCAGAGATTCAGACAATTTGGCGCAGTATTTT	CATSRDSDNLAQYF
TRBV30	.	few	TRBJ2-2	TGTGCCTGGAGTGGTGGGGGAGGCGGGGAGCTGTTTTTT	CAWSGGGGGELFF
TRBV6-1	TRBD1	few	TRBJ1-2	TGTGCCAGCCGGACAGGGGAGAGCTATGGCTACACCTTC	CASRTGESYGYTF
TRBV7-3	.	.	TRBJ2-3	TGTGCCAGCAGCTTCAAAAAGGGTGGTGGGACTGCCCTGTCGACAGATACGCAGTATTTT	CASSFKKGGGTALSTDTQYF
TRBV18	TRBD2	few	TRBJ2-6	TGTGCCAGCTCACCGGTATCCGGGACTAGGCTTCGCTCTGGGGCCAACGTCCTGACTTTC	CASSPVSGTRLRSGANVLTF
TRBV4-1	TRBD2	.	TRBJ2-5	TGCGCCAGCAGCCAAGACGGTCTAGCGGGGCTGGCCCAGTACTTC	CASSQDGLAGLAQYF
TRBV19	TRBD2	.	TRBJ2-2	TGTGCCAGTAGTAAGGCTAGCGGGAGCTCCGGGGAGCTGTTTTTT	CASSKASGSSGELFF
TRBV4-1	.	.	TRBJ1-6	TGCGCCAGCAGCCAAGATCCCGGGATCAGTTCACCCCTCCACTTT	CASSQDPGISSPLHF
TRBV11-2	TRBD1	.	TRBJ2-7	TGTGCCAGCAGCCGGGACAGGAGTTCCTACGAGCAGTACTTC	CASSRDRSSYEQYF
TRBV7-8	TRBD1	.	TRBJ1-1	TGTGCCAGCAGCATGGACAGGGCGGTTAAAGCTTTCTTT	CASSMDRAVKAFF
TRBV28	.	.	TRBJ1-1	TGTGCCAGCACGTCTCAGGGCTTGAACACTGAAGCTTTCTTT	CASTSQGLNTEAFF
TRBV9	TRBD2	once	TRBJ2-2	TGTGCCAGCAGCGTTCGAGCGGGAGCGAACACCGGGGAGCTGTTTTTT	CASSVRAGANTGELFF
TRBV23-1	TRBD1	few	TRBJ1-1	TGCGCCAGCAGTCCCGGACAGGGTAGGGAAGCTTTCTTT	CASSPGQGREAFF
TRBV30	TRBD2	.	TRBJ2-1	TGTGCCTGGAGGACTAGCGGGACTTACAATGAGCAGTTCTTC	CAWRTSGTYNEQFF
TRBV7-9	TRBD1	.	TRBJ2-5	TGTGCCAGCAGCGACAGGGTTCCTCTTGAGACCCAGTACTTC	CASSDRVPLETQYF
TRBV18	TRBD2	.	TRBJ2-2	TGTGCCAGCTCACCGAGACTAGCGGCCAACACCGGGGAGCTGTTTTTT	CASSPRLAANTGELFF
TRBV28	.	once	TRBJ2-3	TGTGCCAGCAAAGACACGGCCACAGATACGCAGTATTTT	CASKDTATDTQYF
TRBV5-1	TRBD1	once	TRBJ1-2	TGCGCCAGCAGCTCAACAGGGGAGAGTGGCTACACCTTC	CASSSTGESGYTF
TRBV7-9	.	.	TRBJ1-1	TGTGCCAGCAGCTTAATGGCGGGGGACACTGAAGCTTTCTTT	CASSLMAGDTEAFF
TRBV6-5	.	.	TRBJ1-5	TGTGCCAGCAGTTACTCACAGAATAGCAATCAGCCCCAGCATTTT	CASSYSQNSNQPQHF
TRBV5-1	.	.	TRBJ2-3	TGCGCCAGCAGCTTTGGCGGGGTACGGTCAGATACGCAGTATTTT	CASSFGGVRSDTQYF
TRBV18	.	.	TRBJ1-1	TGTGCCAGCTCACCTTTGGGGGCGGCGAACACTGAAGCTTTCTTT	CASSPLGAANTEAFF